These 4 T cell receptor beta chains share one sample of origin, sequenced in a study of CD8+ T cells in alopecia areata. Extraction of RNA preceded its reverse transcription into cDNA, which served as the sequencing template. Using immunoSEQ multiplex PCR, the repertoire was profiled, and TCRdb retains in-frame clones only, with some absent. Of some 170,000 clones detected, roughly 59% appear once; the ten largest clones hold about 1.7%. The starting material was CD4+ T cells sorted from blood, obtained at week 0. These receptors all come from a human donor with alopecia areata.

The chain combines TRBV14 with TRBJ2-3; possibly TRBD1 for D (6 bases). The V end was cut by 3 bases, the J end by 7 bases, with 8 bases between. Germline V gene sequence: CDR1 SGHDN, CDR2 FVKESK. This CDR3 region has 12 residues. The CDR3 region is CASSQTGYTQYF. The CDR3 DNA follows: TGTGCCAGCAGCCAGACAGGCTATACGCAGTATTTT.

The chain employs TRBV18 and TRBJ2-2; D remains ambiguous. The CDR3 runs 14 residues. The germline gives CDR1 KGHSH, CDR2 LQKENI. V lost 2 bases and J lost 1, with 5 bases in between. The CDR3 region has the DNA TGTGCCAGCTCACCAGGCCGGAACACCGGGGAGCTGTTTTTT. It codes for CASSPGRNTGELFF.

V and J are TRBV10-3 and TRBJ2-4; D gene unclear. The V end lost 2 bases, the J end lost 6 bases, and 14 bases lay between the germline ends. This CDR3 has 15 amino acids. Per the germline V gene, CDR1 is ENHRY and CDR2 is SYGVKD. The CDR3 bases are TGTGCCATCAGTGAGCCCCGCAGGTCGGGAAACATTCAGTACTTC. This sequence encodes CAISEPRRSGNIQYF.

The chain is built from TRBV27 and TRBJ1-2, with 9 bases matching TRBD1. The CDR3 covers 11 residues. From germline, CDR1 is MNHEY and CDR2 SMNVEV (reference sequence). Trimming at V came to 8 bases and at J to 5 bases, leaving 0 bases not matched to a gene. The CDR3 DNA reads as TGTGCCAGCGGGACAGGGTATGGCTACACCTTC. Amino acid sequence: CASGTGYGYTF.